These 24 T cell receptor beta chains originate from one sample sequenced in a study of blood T cell repertoires in COVID-19. Libraries were prepared by immunoSEQ multiplex PCR; TCRdb keeps only in-frame clonotypes and omits some of them. Found here are 250,000 to 300,000 clones, approximately 84% of them singletons; the top ten hold around 15%. Sequenced input: PBMCs or T cells enriched from blood (not recorded which). The source is a man younger than 30 who had recovered from COVID-19.

The CDR3 nucleotides read TGCGCCAGCAGCCGGGATCTGGGTGAGCAGTACTTC. This gives the protein CASSRDLGEQYF. V is TRBV5-1 and J is TRBJ2-7, with TRBD2 as a possible D gene (5 bases). There are 12 residues in the CDR3. V was pared by 4 bases and J by 7 bases, with 12 bases between. CDR1 is SGHRS, CDR2 YFSETQ, per germline.

The V and J genes are TRBV5-4 and TRBJ1-2; D not certain. Germline V CDR1 and CDR2: SGHNT, YYREEE (reference sequence). V was pared by 0 bases and J by 4 bases, with 10 bases between. The CDR3 runs to 14 residues. The CDR3 protein is CASSLEAEGYGYTF. CDR3 nucleotide sequence: TGTGCCAGCAGCTTGGAAGCAGAGGGCTATGGCTACACCTTC.

The chain couples TRBV6-5 to TRBJ1-2; D is perhaps TRBD1 (5 bases). The CDR3 length is 15 residues. In germline, CDR1 is MNHEY, CDR2 SVGAGI. V lost 0 bases and J 10 bases, leaving 18 bases between the germline ends. The CDR3 spells CASSYSGRGVHDYTF. DNA for the CDR3: TGTGCCAGCAGTTACTCGGGGCGGGGGGTACATGACTACACCTTC.

This chain links TRBV12-2 with TRBJ2-3; TRBD1 is taken as the D call from the table, unchecked against the DNA. TRBV12-2 is marked as a pseudogene. CDR3 length equals 16 residues. The CDR3 coding sequence is TGTGCAAGTCGCTTGGTCTGGGGGCCCAGCACAGATACGCAGTATTTT. Protein product: CASRLVWGPSTDTQYF.

The chain couples TRBV4-1 to TRBJ1-2, with TRBD1 matching over 11 bases. V lost 3 bases and J lost 4; bases outside the gene matches: 7. The CDR3 runs to 16 residues. The V gene's germline CDR1 is MGHRA and CDR2 YSYEKL. CDR3 loop: CASSHDGQGASYGYTF. In nucleotides, the CDR3 is TGCGCCAGCAGCCACGACGGACAGGGGGCAAGCTATGGCTACACCTTC.

V usage is TRBV5-1 and J usage is TRBJ1-5; 7 positions match TRBD1. The CDR3 covers 15 residues. Germline CDR1 SGHRS, CDR2 YFSETQ. V shed 4 bases, J shed 4 bases, and the junction held 8 bases outside the gene matches. The CDR3 DNA sequence: TGCGCCAGCAGCCCGTGGGGACAGAGTAATCAGCCCCAGCATTTT. This sequence encodes CASSPWGQSNQPQHF.

The chain combines TRBV9 with TRBJ2-2; 14 bases line up with TRBD2. The CDR3 spans 15 residues. CDR1 and CDR2 (germline): SGDLS, YYNGEE. J lost 6 bases, V lost 2 bases, and 0 bases had no gene match. CDR3 bases: TGTGCCAGCAGCGTGGGACTAGCGGGAGCCGGGGAGCTGTTTTTT. This sequence encodes CASSVGLAGAGELFF.

This clone appeared a single time. The chain combines TRBV18 with TRBJ1-4, with a possible D match to TRBD1 (6 bases). Germline values: CDR1 KGHSH, CDR2 LQKENI. This CDR3 contains 16 residues. Trimming took off 6 bases at V and 0 bases at J, with 14 bases between the two ends. In DNA, the CDR3 is TGTGCCAGCTCTTGGGCGGACAGTGCAACTAATGAAAAACTGTTTTTT. Amino acids: CASSWADSATNEKLFF.

This rearrangement joins TRBV11-2 to TRBJ1-4, with 7 nucleotides matching TRBD1. Trimming removed 1 base from V and 1 base from J; junction bases left unmatched: 3. The length of the CDR3 is 16 residues. Germline V gives CDR1 SGHAT, CDR2 FQNNGV. CDR3 sequence reads: CASSLGWDRTNEKLFF. The CDR3 DNA sequence: TGTGCCAGCAGCTTAGGCTGGGACAGAACTAATGAAAAACTGTTTTTT.

The CDR3 nucleotides are TGTGCCAGCGCTAGACAGGGACTGAATAATTCACCCCTCCACTTT. Translating it yields CASARQGLNNSPLHF. J is TRBJ1-6 and V is TRBV28, with 7 positions matching TRBD1. The germline gives CDR1 MDHEN, CDR2 SYDVKM. V trimming: 8 bases; J trimming: 5 bases; junction bases outside the gene matches: 9. This CDR3 spans 15 amino acids. Together with reference TRBV28 and TRBJ1-6, the CDR3 gives the full variable domain: DVKVTQSSRYLVKRTGEKVFLECVQDMDHENMFWYRQDPGLGLRLIYFSYDVKMKEKGDIPEGYSVSREKKERFSLILESASTNQTSMYLCASARQGLNNSPLHFGNGTRLTVT.

This clone was counted between two and nine times. The J gene is TRBJ1-6, the V gene TRBV12-3 or TRBV12-4; D is undetermined. This CDR3 is built from 13 residues. V lost 0 bases and J 9 bases, leaving 6 bases between the germline ends. The CDR3 sequence: CASSLASSSPLHF. DNA of the CDR3: TGTGCCAGCAGTTTAGCTTCCTCTTCACCCCTCCACTTT.

The chain combines TRBV10-1 with TRBJ2-2; D is undetermined. The CDR3 covers 13 residues. Germline V lookup: CDR1 WNHNN, CDR2 SYGVQD (reference sequence). V was trimmed by 2 bases and J by 6 bases, leaving 7 bases between them. The CDR3 DNA sequence: TGCGCCAGCAGTGAGACAGTGTCCGGGGAGCTGTTTTTT. Translating gives CASSETVSGELFF.

The genes are TRBV5-8 and TRBJ1-2; D gene uncertain. CDR3 length equals 13 residues. Per the germline V gene, CDR1 is SGHTS and CDR2 is YDEGEE. With 6 bases removed from V and 2 bases from J, the gap between germline ends came to 11 bases. CDR3 protein: CASMQAFNYGYTF. CDR3 coding DNA: TGTGCCAGCATGCAGGCATTCAACTATGGCTACACCTTC.

The CDR3 sequence is CATSVTSSNQPQHF. The CDR3 DNA is TGTGCCACCAGTGTCACATCGAGCAATCAGCCCCAGCATTTT. J is TRBJ1-5 and V is TRBV24-1; D is undetermined. CDR1 and CDR2 (germline): KGHDR, SFDVKD. The CDR3 sequence is 14 residues long. Trimming removed 5 bases at V and 1 base at J, with 8 bases between.

CDR3 coding DNA: TGTGCCAGCAGCCAAAGATACAGTTACACCGGGGAGCTGTTTTTT. Protein: CASSQRYSYTGELFF. The rearrangement joins TRBV3-1 (or the pseudogene TRBV3-2) to TRBJ2-2; D remains unclear. The germline gives CDR1 LGHDT, CDR2 YNNKEL (reference sequence). The CDR3 extends over 15 amino acids. The V gene lost 2 bases and the J gene lost 3 bases, with 10 bases spanning the gap.

The CDR3 DNA follows: TGTGCCAGCAGACGGCAGGGGGCTCCCACTGAAGCTTTCTTT. This gives the protein CASRRQGAPTEAFF. The chain carries TRBV28 and TRBJ1-1; 8 positions agree with TRBD1. The CDR3 sequence is 14 residues long. Germline V gene sequence: CDR1 MDHEN, CDR2 SYDVKM. Trimming took 6 bases from V and 4 from J; bases not matched to a gene: 7.

The chain links TRBV10-3 to TRBJ2-7; perhaps TRBD2 as D (6 bases). V gave up 10 bases and J gave up 2 bases, with 21 bases separating them. Germline-derived CDR1 and CDR2 are ENHRY and SYGVKD. The CDR3 spans 15 residues. DNA for the CDR3: TGTGCCACTACGGGGGAGGTAGCACCAACCTACGAGCAGTACTTC. It specifies CATTGEVAPTYEQYF.

The chain couples TRBV2 to TRBJ1-2, with a possible D match to TRBD1 (6 bases). Trimming shortened V by 3 bases and J by 8 bases, and 16 bases separated the two germline ends. The CDR3 extends over 14 amino acids. The germline V gene encodes CDR1 SNHLY and CDR2 FYNNEI. This chain's CDR3 is CASSDLPGQKGYTF. The CDR3 DNA reads as TGTGCCAGCAGTGATTTACCGGGACAAAAAGGCTACACCTTC.

The CDR3 coding sequence is TGTGCCAGCAGTGAAGGTCTCGGGTCCTACGAGCAGTACTTC. Encoded protein: CASSEGLGSYEQYF. The rearrangement joins TRBV6-1 to TRBJ2-7; D is unclear. In germline, CDR1 is MNHNS, CDR2 SASEGT. The CDR3 loop spans 14 amino acids. Trimming left V 1 base short and J 1 base short, with 8 bases between.

The chain links TRBV28 to TRBJ2-7; 7 nucleotides align to TRBD2. Germline assignment: CDR1 MDHEN and CDR2 SYDVKM. CDR3 length: 13 amino acids. The J segment lost 0 bases and the V segment lost 10 bases, leaving 6 bases of the junction unmatched. This chain's CDR3 is CAIQAGSSYEQYF. For the CDR3, the DNA is TGTGCCATCCAAGCGGGAAGCTCCTACGAGCAGTACTTC.

This clone has only a few counts. V is TRBV6-5 and J is TRBJ1-2; a possible D gene is TRBD1 (6 bases). CDR1 is MNHEY, CDR2 SVGAGI, per germline. There are 14 residues in the CDR3. V dropped 6 bases and J dropped 5 bases, with 16 bases sitting between them. The CDR3 is CASRRAGEGYGYTF. DNA of the CDR3: TGTGCCAGCAGACGAGCAGGGGAGGGGTATGGCTACACCTTC.

This sequence joins TRBV4-1 and TRBJ1-5, with D possibly matching TRBD1 (6 bases). This CDR3 has 14 amino acids. CDR1 MGHRA and CDR2 YSYEKL come from the germline V gene. The V gene lost 1 base and the J gene lost 8 bases, with 12 bases spanning the gap. CDR3 loop: CASSQGGLGEPQHF. CDR3 coding DNA: TGCGCCAGCAGCCAAGGGGGGCTTGGAGAGCCCCAGCATTTT.

The V gene is TRBV29-1, the J gene TRBJ1-1; 8 bases are shared with TRBD1. Germline loops: CDR1 SQVTM, CDR2 ANQGSEA. This CDR3 spans 14 amino acids. Trimming removed 7 bases from V and 5 bases from J; junction bases left unmatched: 12. The CDR3 loop is CSAPWAGGGTEAFF. The CDR3 nucleotides read TGCAGCGCTCCGTGGGCAGGGGGCGGTACTGAAGCTTTCTTT.

The genes are TRBV30 and TRBJ1-4; 7 bases are a match to TRBD1. Germline V gene data show CDR1 as GTSNPN and CDR2 as SVGIG (reference sequence). The CDR3 totals 14 residues. Trimming cost V 4 bases and J 8 bases; bases outside gene matches: 10. The CDR3 DNA follows: TGTGCCTGGACTCGGGACAGCCTTGGGGAAAAACTGTTTTTT. Its translation: CAWTRDSLGEKLFF.